This T cell receptor (beta chain) was identified during a study of cytomegalovirus exposure and HLA in healthy donors. Study-wide points: Confirmation was obtained in vitro that a few CMV-associated chains are specific for CMV antigens. Across HLA loci, a later analysis found differing TCR association rates, with DRB1 most and HLA-C fewest. In a later analysis, specific HLA alleles were associated with some 16,000 TCR beta sequences at a 0.05 false discovery rate. Reported performance of the classifier showed diagnosis of cytomegalovirus status with high specificity and sensitivity.

Worth noting for this clone: Its antigen remains unidentified.

PCR amplification relied on 60 Vbeta primers (plus 13 Jbeta primers). Measured with immunoSEQ multiplex PCR; TCRdb has only the in-frame clones, and not every one. Among fewer than 140,000 clones listed, around four fifths were seen once. The sequenced sample consisted of PBMCs. The sequence was obtained from a man aged 50-59 years in good health and CMV-seronegative.

The CDR3 reads CASIGEGVAGELFF. As DNA, the CDR3 is TGTGCCAGCATCGGTGAAGGGGTCGCCGGGGAGCTGTTTTTT. The chain is built from TRBV6-5 and TRBJ2-2, with D possibly matching TRBD1 (5 bases). Trimming took off 7 bases at V and 6 bases at J, with 15 bases between the two ends. CDR3 size: 14 residues. Germline-derived CDR1 and CDR2 are MNHEY and SVGAGI.